The 22 T cell receptor beta chains in this list originate from one sample, sequenced in a study of OX40 agonist ivuxolimab in advanced cancers. Profiled with immunoSEQ multiplex PCR; TCRdb holds only in-frame clones, not every one. The data hold roughly 64,000 clones, with roughly 85% observed a single time. Material: CD4+ or CD8+ T cells sorted from blood, obtained in a trial of the OX40 agonist ivuxolimab. All receptors derive from an adult with an advanced solid tumor such as melanoma, head and neck, liver or kidney cancer.

CDR3 protein: CASSSLDRAHNQPQHF. The CDR3 DNA is TGTGCCAGCAGTTCATTAGACAGGGCCCACAATCAGCCCCAGCATTTT. This chain links TRBV27 with TRBJ1-5; 7 nucleotides agree with TRBD1. The CDR3 is 16 amino acids. Germline trimming cut 4 bases from V and 3 bases from J; bases unmatched to any gene: 9. CDR1 is MNHEY, CDR2 SMNVEV, per germline (reference sequence).

The chain combines TRBV27 with TRBJ2-7; 8 bases are a match to TRBD1. This CDR3 region has 16 residues. V lost 2 bases and J lost 3; bases outside the gene matches: 9. The germline gives CDR1 MNHEY, CDR2 SMNVEV (reference sequence). The CDR3 sequence: CASSLRTPGQGYEQYF. The CDR3 coding sequence is TGTGCCAGCAGTTTACGTACTCCCGGACAGGGCTACGAGCAGTACTTC.

The J gene is TRBJ2-1, the V gene TRBV5-1; TRBD2 matches 13 bases. Germline V gene data show CDR1 as SGHRS and CDR2 as YFSETQ. The CDR3 loop spans 15 amino acids. J lost 6 bases, V lost 4 bases, and 4 bases had no gene match. CDR3: CASSPGTSGTNEQFF. The CDR3 nucleotides are TGCGCCAGCAGCCCCGGGACTAGCGGGACCAATGAGCAGTTCTTC.

The chain uses TRBV4-1 and TRBJ2-5; 10 nucleotides agree with TRBD2. The CDR3 totals 15 residues. Germline V CDR1 and CDR2: MGHRA, YSYEKL. The J segment lost 1 base and the V segment lost 4 bases, leaving 3 bases of the junction unmatched. The CDR3 nucleotides read TGCGCCAGCAGCCTTAGCGGGGGGATCCAAGAGACCCAGTACTTC. The encoded protein is CASSLSGGIQETQYF.

This sequence joins TRBV2 and TRBJ1-1; D is unresolved. The CDR3 covers 14 residues. Germline V gives CDR1 SNHLY, CDR2 FYNNEI. V lost 3 bases, J lost 5 bases, and 13 bases lay in between. For the CDR3, the DNA is TGTGCCAGCAGTGAGAGAGAGGGAGGAACTGAAGCTTTCTTT. This translates into CASSEREGGTEAFF.

The chain carries TRBV18 and TRBJ2-5; D is possibly TRBD1 (5 bases). Trimming stripped 3 bases from V and 2 bases from J, with 10 bases between. Germline CDR1 KGHSH, CDR2 LQKENI. This CDR3 contains 14 residues. CDR3 sequence: CASSPRTSQETQYF. The CDR3 DNA reads as TGTGCCAGCTCACCGCGGACAAGTCAAGAGACCCAGTACTTC.

This clone showed up just a few times. The chain recombines TRBV18 with TRBJ2-2, with D possibly matching TRBD1 (5 bases). The germline CDR1 and CDR2 sequences are KGHSH and LQKENI. V gave up 7 bases and J gave up 3 bases, with 18 bases separating them. The CDR3 runs to 16 residues. CDR3 sequence reads: CASWTRVPKDTGELFF. CDR3 nucleotides: TGTGCCAGCTGGACCAGGGTGCCGAAGGACACCGGGGAGCTGTTTTTT.

V and J are TRBV7-9 and TRBJ1-1, with D perhaps TRBD1 (5 bases). This CDR3 is 16 amino acids long. CDR1 SEHNR and CDR2 FQNEAQ come from the germline V gene (reference sequence). Trimming pared 0 bases from V and 5 bases from J, leaving 16 bases between. CDR3 residues: CASSLAPGQGGTEAFF. Here the CDR3 DNA reads TGTGCCAGCAGCTTAGCGCCGGGGCAGGGCGGAACTGAAGCTTTCTTT.

The sample holds one count of this clone. The chain carries TRBV9 and TRBJ2-1; D is possibly TRBD1 (6 bases). The CDR3 has 13 residues. Germline V gives CDR1 SGDLS, CDR2 YYNGEE. V lost 2 bases and J lost 4, with 7 bases in between. CDR3 sequence: CASSVQGYNEQFF. For the CDR3, the DNA is TGTGCCAGCAGCGTCCAGGGGTACAATGAGCAGTTCTTC. Looking up the rest from reference TRBV9 and TRBJ2-1 gives the full variable domain: DSGVTQTPKHLITATGQRVTLRCSPRSGDLSVYWYQQSLDQGLQFLIQYYNGEERAKGNILERFSAQQFPDLHSELNLSSLELGDSALYFCASSVQGYNEQFFGPGTRLTVL.

This chain joins TRBV10-3 and TRBJ1-1, with 8 bases lining up with TRBD1. The CDR3 is 15 residues long. Germline V gene data show CDR1 as ENHRY and CDR2 as SYGVKD. Trimming took 6 bases from V and 1 from J; bases not matched to a gene: 7. This CDR3 reads CAIRGGQGQNTEAFF. In DNA form, the CDR3 reads TGTGCCATCAGGGGAGGACAGGGCCAGAACACTGAAGCTTTCTTT.

The J gene is TRBJ1-3, the V gene TRBV15, with D maybe TRBD1 (5 bases). CDR1 is LNHNV, CDR2 YYDKDF, per germline (reference sequence). V shed 0 bases and J shed 2 bases, with 5 bases lying between them. CDR3 length equals 14 residues. The CDR3 DNA is TGTGCCACCAGCAGAGACAGGGCTGGAAACACCATATATTTT. Protein product: CATSRDRAGNTIYF.

This sequence joins TRBV29-1 and TRBJ2-1; perhaps TRBD2 as D (5 bases). The germline V gene has CDR1 SQVTM and CDR2 ANQGSEA. The ends were cut back, 7 bases at V and 5 bases at J, with 21 bases in the middle. The CDR3 is 15 amino acids. The CDR3: CSALVHQRRDNEQFF. CDR3 nucleotides: TGCAGCGCCCTGGTCCACCAGCGGCGAGACAATGAGCAGTTCTTC.

J is TRBJ2-7 and V is TRBV20-1, with D hard to call. V lost 5 bases to trimming and J lost 5 bases, with 4 bases between them. CDR1 is DFQATT and CDR2 is SNEGSKA in the germline V gene (reference sequence). This CDR3 has 9 residues. The CDR3 sequence is CSAGNEQYF. DNA for the CDR3: TGCAGTGCTGGCAACGAGCAGTACTTC.

This clone was observed once. V gene TRBV20-1 combines with J gene TRBJ2-1; either TRBD1 or TRBD2 may supply D (6 bases each). This CDR3 has 11 residues. The germline V and J ends were trimmed by 5 bases and 10 bases, with 12 bases remaining between them. Germline CDR1 DFQATT, CDR2 SNEGSKA (reference sequence). The chain's CDR3 is CSAAKGGEQFF. The CDR3 DNA sequence: TGCAGTGCTGCCAAGGGGGGCGAGCAGTTCTTC.

This chain connects TRBV2 to TRBJ1-5, with 10 bases fitting TRBD1. This CDR3 contains 15 residues. From germline, CDR1 is SNHLY and CDR2 FYNNEI. The V segment lost 6 bases and the J segment 7 bases; nucleotides outside the gene matches: 9. CDR3 bases: TGTGCCAGCAGCGGGACAGGGGTTATTGGACAGCCCCAGCATTTT. Amino acids: CASSGTGVIGQPQHF. The full variable domain, completed using reference TRBV2 and TRBJ1-5, is EPEVTQTPSHQVTQMGQEVILRCVPISNHLYFYWYRQILGQKVEFLVSFYNNEISEKSEIFDDQFSVERPDGSNFTLKIRSTKLEDSAMYFCASSGTGVIGQPQHFGDGTRLSIL.

The chain has TRBV5-5 and TRBJ2-3; 12 bases match TRBD2. V gave up 3 bases and J gave up 5 bases; unmatched junction bases: 1. Germline loops: CDR1 SGHKS, CDR2 YYEKEE (reference sequence). The CDR3 spans 14 residues. In nucleotides, the CDR3 is TGTGCCAGCAGCTCACTAGCGGGGGGAGATACGCAGTATTTT. It translates to CASSSLAGGDTQYF.

The genes are TRBV6-6 and TRBJ1-5; TRBD1 matches 8 bases. Per the germline V gene, CDR1 is MNHNY and CDR2 is SVGAGI (reference sequence). This CDR3 spans 16 amino acids. V shed 4 bases, J shed 3 bases, and the junction held 8 bases outside the gene matches. In DNA, the CDR3 is TGTGCCAGCAGTTCTATAACAGGGGGGAACAATCAGCCCCAGCATTTT. It is translated as CASSSITGGNNQPQHF.

The genes are TRBV7-6 and TRBJ2-3, with TRBD2 matching over 9 bases. Germline CDR1 and CDR2: SGHVS and FNYEAQ. J was trimmed by 0 bases and V by 3 bases; bases with no gene match: 16. The CDR3 extends over 20 amino acids. The CDR3 sequence: CASSLRPLASGAPSTDTQYF. The CDR3 nucleotides read TGTGCCAGCAGCTTGCGGCCGTTAGCTAGCGGGGCCCCTAGCACAGATACGCAGTATTTT. Looking up the rest from reference TRBV7-6 and TRBJ2-3 gives the full variable domain: GAGVSQSPRYKVTKRGQDVALRCDPISGHVSLYWYRQALGQGPEFLTYFNYEAQQDKSGLPNDRFSAERPEGSISTLTIQRTEQRDSAMYRCASSLRPLASGAPSTDTQYFGPGTRLTVL.

This clone was recorded a few times. The CDR3 sequence: CVVSSGGAYNEQFF. DNA of the CDR3: TGTGTCGTATCTAGCGGGGGGGCATACAATGAGCAGTTCTTC. This rearrangement joins TRBV27 to TRBJ2-1; 12 nucleotides match TRBD2. The CDR3 covers 14 residues. Germline V gene data show CDR1 as MNHEY and CDR2 as SMNVEV (reference sequence).

The gene calls are TRBV27 and TRBJ1-5, with a possible D match to TRBD1 (6 bases). The germline CDR1 and CDR2 sequences are MNHEY and SMNVEV (reference sequence). With 2 bases removed from V and 5 bases from J, the gap between germline ends came to 13 bases. This CDR3 is built from 15 residues. CDR3 region: CASSLRPGADQPQHF. The CDR3 region has the DNA TGTGCCAGCAGTTTACGCCCGGGGGCCGATCAGCCCCAGCATTTT.

The chain recombines TRBV2 with TRBJ1-5, with a possible D match to TRBD1 (6 bases). The germline V and J ends were trimmed by 3 bases and 7 bases, with 13 bases remaining between them. The CDR3 spans 14 residues. CDR1 is SNHLY and CDR2 is FYNNEI in the germline V gene. The CDR3 bases are TGTGCCAGCAGTGAGGACAGTCTCGGCCAGCCCCAGCATTTT. Protein sequence: CASSEDSLGQPQHF.

V gene TRBV6-1 combines with J gene TRBJ1-4; TRBD1 matches 9 bases. The germline gives CDR1 MNHNS, CDR2 SASEGT. The CDR3 sequence is 14 residues long. Losses at the gene ends were 7 bases for V and 7 bases for J; bases not matched to a gene: 7. CDR3 in DNA: TGTGCCAGCATGCCGGGACAGGGTCCTGAAAAACTGTTTTTT. Translation gives CASMPGQGPEKLFF.